This TCR delta chain was documented in a study of γδ T cells in repeated Plasmodium falciparum infection. On the study more broadly: Four controlled malaria infections with P. falciparum NF54 spanned 500 to 650 days.

The germline V gene has CDR1 TVYSNPD and CDR2 GDNSRS (reference sequence). The CDR3 is 21 residues long. Flow sorting of PBMC yielded separate Vgamma9/Vdelta2+ and Vdelta2-negative gammadelta T cell populations for bulk repertoire analysis. This clone was recorded a few times. TCRdb's protein, taken from a much larger clone, differs from this DNA's translation at residues 13 and 18, likely owing to a read error; the protein displayed comes from the DNA. TCRdb re-called the multiplex PCR reads with CATT. The table lists about 57,000 delta-chain clones, around 1.7% of them singletons. This TCR was sampled from a pool of human donors (malaria-infected and uninfected, not separated). The specimen was gamma-delta T cells from blood. The chain carries TRDV3 and TRDJ1; the match to TRDD3 covers 7 bases. CDR3 sequence reads: CAFIARLFLVGGHIISDRLIF. Written as DNA, the CDR3 is TGTGCCTTTATTGCCCGCCTATTCCTCGTTGGGGGACACATAATAAGCGATAGACTCATCTTT.